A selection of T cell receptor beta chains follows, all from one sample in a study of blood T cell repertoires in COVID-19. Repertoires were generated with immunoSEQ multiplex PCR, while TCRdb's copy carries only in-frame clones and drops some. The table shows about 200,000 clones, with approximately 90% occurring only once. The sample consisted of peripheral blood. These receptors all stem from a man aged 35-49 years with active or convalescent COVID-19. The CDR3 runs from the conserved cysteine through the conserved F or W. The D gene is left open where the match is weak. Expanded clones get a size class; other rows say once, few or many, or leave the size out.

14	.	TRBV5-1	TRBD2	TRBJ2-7	TGCGCCAGCAGCCCGGGACTAGTTACCCACGAGCAGTACTTC	CASSPGLVTHEQYF
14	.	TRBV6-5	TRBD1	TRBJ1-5	TGTGCCAGCGGGACAGGCGGCATCAATCAGCCCCAGCATTTT	CASGTGGINQPQHF
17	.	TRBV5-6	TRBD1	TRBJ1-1	TGTGCCAGCAGCTTGGAAGTGGACAGGCGCTTGAACACTGAAGCTTTCTTT	CASSLEVDRRLNTEAFF
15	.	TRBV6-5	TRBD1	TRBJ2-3	TGTGCCACCTCCGGCCTGACAGGGCTAGGGGATACGCAGTATTTT	CATSGLTGLGDTQYF
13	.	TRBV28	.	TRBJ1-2	TGTGCCAGCAGTTTGGGGGGGGCGGGAGGCTACACCTTC	CASSLGGAGGYTF
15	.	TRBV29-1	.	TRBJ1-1	TGCAGCGCATCGGAGGGACGGTCCTTCTCACCCGAAGCTTTCTTT	CSASEGRSFSPEAFF
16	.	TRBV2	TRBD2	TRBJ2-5	TGTGCCAGCAGTGATCCTAGGCGGGGGGTTGGAGAGACCCAGTACTTC	CASSDPRRGVGETQYF
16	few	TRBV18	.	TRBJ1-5	TGTGCCAGCTCACCACCGGGGCAGAATAGCAATCAGCCCCAGCATTTT	CASSPPGQNSNQPQHF
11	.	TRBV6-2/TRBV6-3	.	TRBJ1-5	TGTGCCAGCAGCCAAGGGAGTTCACAGCATTTT	CASSQGSSQHF
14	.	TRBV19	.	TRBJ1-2	TGTGCCATCAAGAAATCAGGGACTGACTATGGCTACACCTTC	CAIKKSGTDYGYTF
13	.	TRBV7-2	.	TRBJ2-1	TGTGCCAGCAGCCCCGGGGAGTACAATGAGCAGTTCTTC	CASSPGEYNEQFF
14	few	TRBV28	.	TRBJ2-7	TGTGCCAGCAGTTGGCGACTAGTACTCTACGAGCAGTACTTC	CASSWRLVLYEQYF
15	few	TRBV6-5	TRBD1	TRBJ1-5	TGTGCCAGCAAATACAGGGGGGAGGGCAATCAGCCCCAGCATTTT	CASKYRGEGNQPQHF
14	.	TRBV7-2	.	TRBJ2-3	TGTGCCAGCAGCTTAGACAGCAGCACAGATACGCAGTATTTT	CASSLDSSTDTQYF
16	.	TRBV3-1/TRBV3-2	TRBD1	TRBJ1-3	TGTGCCAGCAGCCATGCCGGGACAGGGGGTACGAACACCATATATTTT	CASSHAGTGGTNTIYF
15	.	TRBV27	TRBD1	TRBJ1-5	TGTGCCAGCAGGGGTTTGGACAGGGCCCTTTCGGCCCAGCATTTT	CASRGLDRALSAQHF
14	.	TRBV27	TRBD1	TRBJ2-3	TGTGCCAGCAGTCAGACAGGGGGAATCGGTACGCAGTATTTT	CASSQTGGIGTQYF
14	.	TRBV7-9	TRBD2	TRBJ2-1	TGTGCCAGCAGCTTTAGCGGGAGCTACAATGAGCAGTTCTTC	CASSFSGSYNEQFF
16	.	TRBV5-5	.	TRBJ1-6	TGTGCCAGCAGCCGGGATCCGAGCTCCTATAATTCACCCCTCCACTTT	CASSRDPSSYNSPLHF
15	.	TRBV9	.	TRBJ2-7	TGTGCCAGCAGCGTAGCTGAGGGGGGGCCTTACGAGCAGTACTTC	CASSVAEGGPYEQYF
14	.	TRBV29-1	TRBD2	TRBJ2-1	TGCAGCGGGGCCAGGGGCGGGAGGGGAAATGAGCAGTTCTTC	CSGARGGRGNEQFF
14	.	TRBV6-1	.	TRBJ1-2	TGTGCCAGCAGTGAACCTGGAGTGGGTATCGGCTACACCTTC	CASSEPGVGIGYTF
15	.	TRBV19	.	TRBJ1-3	TGTGCCAGTAGTATAGAGGCCAGATCTGGAAACACCATATATTTT	CASSIEARSGNTIYF
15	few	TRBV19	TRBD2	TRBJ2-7	TGTGCCAGTAGTATCACTGCGGGAGGGCCCTACGAGCAGTACTTC	CASSITAGGPYEQYF
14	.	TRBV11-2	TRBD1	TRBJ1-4	TGTGCCAGCACCGAGAGGGGGCAGGGTGAAAAACTGTTTTTT	CASTERGQGEKLFF
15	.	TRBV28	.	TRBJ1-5	TGTGCCAGCAGTTCATCAACAGGCAACAATCAGCCCCAGCATTTT	CASSSSTGNNQPQHF
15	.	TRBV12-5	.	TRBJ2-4	TGTGCTAGTGGTTTGAGATCAGGGGGGAAAAACATTCAGTACTTC	CASGLRSGGKNIQYF
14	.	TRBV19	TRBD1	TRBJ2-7	TGTGCCAGTAGTATAGTAGACAGGGACTACGAGCAGTACTTC	CASSIVDRDYEQYF
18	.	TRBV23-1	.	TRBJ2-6	TGCGCCAGCAGTCAATCTTTCACGTCGGGAGCTGGGGCCAACGTCCTGACTTTC	CASSQSFTSGAGANVLTF
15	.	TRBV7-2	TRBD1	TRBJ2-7	TGTGCCAGCAGCTTATGGGACAGGAGCTCCTACGAGCAGTACTTC	CASSLWDRSSYEQYF
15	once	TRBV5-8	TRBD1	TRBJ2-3	TGTGCCAGCACAACCGGGACAGCTAGCACAGATACGCAGTATTTT	CASTTGTASTDTQYF
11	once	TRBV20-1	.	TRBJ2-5	TGCAGTGCTTCGCACAAAGAGACCCAGTACTTC	CSASHKETQYF
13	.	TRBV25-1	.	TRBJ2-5	TGTGCCAGCAGTGAATATTCGGAAGAGACCCAGTACTTC	CASSEYSEETQYF
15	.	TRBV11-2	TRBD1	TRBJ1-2	TGTGCCAGCAGCTTAGGGCAGGGGGGTATCTATGGCTACACCTTC	CASSLGQGGIYGYTF
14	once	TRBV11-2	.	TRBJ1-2	TGTGCCAGCAGCTTAGAGGGAGGGTCCTCTGGCTACACCTTC	CASSLEGGSSGYTF
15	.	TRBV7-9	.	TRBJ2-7	TGTGCCAGCAGCGCATGGACGGAGGGGAACAACGAGCAGTACTTC	CASSAWTEGNNEQYF
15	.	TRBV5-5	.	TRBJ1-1	TGTGCCAGCAGCTTCGCAGCGCAAAAGAACACTGAAGCTTTCTTT	CASSFAAQKNTEAFF
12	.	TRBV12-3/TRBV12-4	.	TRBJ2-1	TGTGCCAGCAGTTTAGGGCCAGTTGAGCAGTTCTTC	CASSLGPVEQFF
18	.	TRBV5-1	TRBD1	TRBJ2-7	TGCGCCAGCAGCTTTGTTATTATGGGACAGTGGAGCTCCTACGAGCAGTACTTC	CASSFVIMGQWSSYEQYF
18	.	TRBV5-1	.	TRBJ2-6	TGCGCCAGCAGCTTGGTCACGGTGTCTGCCTCTGGGGCCAACGTCCTGACTTTC	CASSLVTVSASGANVLTF
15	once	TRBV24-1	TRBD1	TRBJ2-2	TGTGCCACCAGTGATGGTGGGACAGACACCGGGGAGCTGTTTTTT	CATSDGGTDTGELFF
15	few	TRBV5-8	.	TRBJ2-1	TGTGCCAGCCGACCCAGGGTGAAAATTTACAATGAGCAGTTCTTC	CASRPRVKIYNEQFF
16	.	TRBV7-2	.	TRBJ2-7	TGTGCCAGCAGCTTTAATCCCCTGGGGGGATCCTACGAGCAGTACTTC	CASSFNPLGGSYEQYF
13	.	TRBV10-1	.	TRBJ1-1	TGCGCCAGCAGTGTTTCAGGGAACACTGAAGCTTTCTTT	CASSVSGNTEAFF
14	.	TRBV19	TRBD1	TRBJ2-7	TGTGCCAGTAGTATGGGGACAGGGAACTACGAGCAGTACTTC	CASSMGTGNYEQYF
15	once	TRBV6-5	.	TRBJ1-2	TGTGCCAGCAGCGCAGCCGGACAGATCCGCTATGGCTACACCTTC	CASSAAGQIRYGYTF
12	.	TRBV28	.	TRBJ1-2	TGTGCCAGCAACTACGGGAACTATGGCTACACCTTC	CASNYGNYGYTF
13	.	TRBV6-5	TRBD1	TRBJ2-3	TGTGCCAGCCAACAGGGGGGCACAGATACGCAGTATTTT	CASQQGGTDTQYF
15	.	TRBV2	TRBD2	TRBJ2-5	TGTGCCAGCATGAAGGCTAGCGGGGGACAAGAGACCCAGTACTTC	CASMKASGGQETQYF
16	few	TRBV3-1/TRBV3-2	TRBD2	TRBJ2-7	TGTGCCAGCAGCCGGCAGAGCGGGGGCCGTACCTACGAGCAGTACTTC	CASSRQSGGRTYEQYF